The T cell receptor beta chain under discussion was sequenced for a study of shared clonotypes between healthy human individuals. Findings and caveats of the study: A few donors showed sharing of 4.5% to 6% of naive CD4 clonotypes.

As to this clone: Its target is unknown.

The CDR3 has 15 residues. Losses at the gene ends were 9 bases for V and 0 bases for J; bases not matched to a gene: 6. In germline, CDR1 is LNHDA, CDR2 SQIVND (reference sequence). CD8 memory was a combination of CD45RO+ cells and CCR7-negative CD45RA+ TemRA cells. The protocol was immunoSEQ multiplex PCR, while the TCRdb copy is restricted to in-frame clones and leaves out a portion. This sample has approximately 100,000 clones; around 71% occur once, and the top ten carry approximately 25%. The chain couples TRBV19 to TRBJ2-1; TRBD2 matches 9 bases. The source material was memory CD8+ T cells sorted from blood. Noted subset: CD45RO+ cells pooled with CCR7-negative TemRA cells. The receptor was isolated from a woman younger than 45 in good health. The CDR3 reads CASRLADSSYNEQFF. CDR3 sequence (DNA): TGTGCCAGCCGACTAGCGGATAGCTCCTACAATGAGCAGTTCTTC. The full variable domain, completed using reference TRBV19 and TRBJ2-1, is DGGITQSPKYLFRKEGQNVTLSCEQNLNHDAMYWYRQDPGQGLRLIYYSQIVNDFQKGDIAEGYSVSREKKESFPLTVTSAQKNPTAFYLCASRLADSSYNEQFFGPGTRLTVL.